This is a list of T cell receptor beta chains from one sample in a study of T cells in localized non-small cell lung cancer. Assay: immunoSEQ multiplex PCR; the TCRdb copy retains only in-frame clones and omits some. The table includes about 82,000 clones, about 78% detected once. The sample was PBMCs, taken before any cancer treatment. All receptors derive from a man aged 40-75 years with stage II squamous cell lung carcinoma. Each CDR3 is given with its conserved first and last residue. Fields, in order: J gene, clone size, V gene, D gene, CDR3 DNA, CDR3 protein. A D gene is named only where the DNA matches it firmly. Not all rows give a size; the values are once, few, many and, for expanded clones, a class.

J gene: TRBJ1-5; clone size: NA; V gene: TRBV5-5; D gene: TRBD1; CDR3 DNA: TGTGCCAGCAGCTGGACAGGGGGATCCGGTCAGCCCCAGCATTTT; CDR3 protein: CASSWTGGSGQPQHF
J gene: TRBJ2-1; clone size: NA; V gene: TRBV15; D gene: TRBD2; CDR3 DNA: TGTGCCACCAGCAGAGCCCCGGGACTAGCGGGGGGAAAAGGGAATGAGCAGTTCTTC; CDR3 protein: CATSRAPGLAGGKGNEQFF
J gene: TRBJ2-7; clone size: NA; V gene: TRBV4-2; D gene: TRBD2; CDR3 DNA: TGTGCCAGCAGCCACCCCCCTAGCGGGGACCCCCTCGAGCAGTACTTC; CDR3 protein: CASSHPPSGDPLEQYF
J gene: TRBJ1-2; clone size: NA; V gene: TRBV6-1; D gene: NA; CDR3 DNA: TGTGCCAGCAGTGAAGCGGCGGGGGTCGGTGGCTACACCTTC; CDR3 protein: CASSEAAGVGGYTF
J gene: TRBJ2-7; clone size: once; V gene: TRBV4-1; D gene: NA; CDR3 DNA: TGCGCCAGCAGCCAAGATAAGATATTGTTCCACGAGCAGTACTTC; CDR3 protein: CASSQDKILFHEQYF
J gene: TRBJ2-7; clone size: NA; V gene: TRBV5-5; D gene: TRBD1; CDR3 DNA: TGTGCCAGCAGCTTGGGACCCAGGGGGCAGCACGAGCAGTACTTC; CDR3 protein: CASSLGPRGQHEQYF
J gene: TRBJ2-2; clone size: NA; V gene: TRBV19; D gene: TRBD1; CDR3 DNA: TGTGCCAGTAGTGGACGAGGGACAGGGGTCGCGGGGGAGCTGTTTTTT; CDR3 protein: CASSGRGTGVAGELFF
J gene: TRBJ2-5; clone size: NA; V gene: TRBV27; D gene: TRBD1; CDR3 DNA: TGTGCCAGCAGTTTCCGGACAGGGAGGGAGACCCAGTACTTC; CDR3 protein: CASSFRTGRETQYF
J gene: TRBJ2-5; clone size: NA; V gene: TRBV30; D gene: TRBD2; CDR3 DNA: TGTGCCTGGAGTGTAAAGGGAGGGAGGGAGACCCAGTACTTC; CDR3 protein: CAWSVKGGRETQYF
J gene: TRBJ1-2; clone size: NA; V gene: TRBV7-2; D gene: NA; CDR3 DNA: TGTGCCAGCAGGACATCTCTCGGCTATGGCTACACCTTC; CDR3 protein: CASRTSLGYGYTF
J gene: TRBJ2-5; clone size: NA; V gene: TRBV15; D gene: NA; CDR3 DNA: TGTGCCACCAGTGGGGGAGCGAACCAAGAGACCCAGTACTTC; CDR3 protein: CATSGGANQETQYF
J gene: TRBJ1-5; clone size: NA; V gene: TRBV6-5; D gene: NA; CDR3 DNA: TGTGCCAGCAGTTACTCGAGTAGTGGCACCAATCAGCCCCAGCATTTT; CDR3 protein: CASSYSSSGTNQPQHF
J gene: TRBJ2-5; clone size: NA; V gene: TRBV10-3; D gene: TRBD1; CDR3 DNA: TGTGCCATCAGTGAGTGGGACAGGGTGAAGACCCAGTACTTC; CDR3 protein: CAISEWDRVKTQYF
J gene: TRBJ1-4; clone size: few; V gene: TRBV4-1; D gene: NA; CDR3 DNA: TGCGCCAGCAGCCAAGATGGGGTCACTAATGAAAAACTGTTTTTT; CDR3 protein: CASSQDGVTNEKLFF
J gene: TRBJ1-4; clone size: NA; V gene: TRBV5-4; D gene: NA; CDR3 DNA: TGTGCCAGCAGCCAGGGCGGTTCTAATGAAAAACTGTTTTTT; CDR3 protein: CASSQGGSNEKLFF
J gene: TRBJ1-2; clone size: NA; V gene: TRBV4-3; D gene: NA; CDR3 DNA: TGCGCCAGCAGCCAGGACCGGTCGGGTATCGGCTACACCTTC; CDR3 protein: CASSQDRSGIGYTF
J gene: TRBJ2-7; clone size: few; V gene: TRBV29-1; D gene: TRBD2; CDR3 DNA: TGCAGCGTTGACCTACTAGCGGCAAACTCCTACGAGCAGTACTTC; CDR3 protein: CSVDLLAANSYEQYF
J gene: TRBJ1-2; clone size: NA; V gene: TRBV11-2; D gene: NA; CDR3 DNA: TGTGCCAGCAGCTTAGGGGCAGACCACTATGGCTACACCTTC; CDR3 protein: CASSLGADHYGYTF
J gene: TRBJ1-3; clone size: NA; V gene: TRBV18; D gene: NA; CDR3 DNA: TGTGCCAGCTCACCCGTGGTGGACACCCTATCTGGAAACACCATATATTTT; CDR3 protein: CASSPVVDTLSGNTIYF
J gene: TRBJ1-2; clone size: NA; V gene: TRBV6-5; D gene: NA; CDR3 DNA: TGTGCCAGCAGCTCCATATCAATCCAGGGCTACACCTTC; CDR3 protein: CASSSISIQGYTF
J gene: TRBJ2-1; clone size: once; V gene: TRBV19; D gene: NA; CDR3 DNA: TGTGCCAGTAGACGGACCCGTGACAATGAGCAGTTCTTC; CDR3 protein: CASRRTRDNEQFF
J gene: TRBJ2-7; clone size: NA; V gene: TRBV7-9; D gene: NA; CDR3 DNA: TGTGCCAGCAGCTCAGGAGCTTACGAGCAGTACTTC; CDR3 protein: CASSSGAYEQYF
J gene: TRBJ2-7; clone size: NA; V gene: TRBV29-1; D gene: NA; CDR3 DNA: TGCAGCGTTGAAGATGACTCGGCAGGGCGCGAGCAGTACTTC; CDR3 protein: CSVEDDSAGREQYF
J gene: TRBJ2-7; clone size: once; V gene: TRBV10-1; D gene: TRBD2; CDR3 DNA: TGCGCCAGCAGTGGGCTTAGACTAGCGGGAGGGTACGAGCAGTACTTC; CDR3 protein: CASSGLRLAGGYEQYF
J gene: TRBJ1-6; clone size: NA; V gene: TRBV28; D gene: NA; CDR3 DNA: TGTGCCAGCAGCCCGACGAAAGGGTCCTATAATTCACCCCTCCACTTT; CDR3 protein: CASSPTKGSYNSPLHF
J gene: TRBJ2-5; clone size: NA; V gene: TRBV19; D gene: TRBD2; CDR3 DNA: TGTGCCAGTAGTACCAGGGGACTAGCGGGAGCAGAGACCCAGTACTTC; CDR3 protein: CASSTRGLAGAETQYF
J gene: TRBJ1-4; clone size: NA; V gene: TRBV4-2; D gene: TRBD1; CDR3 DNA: TGTGCCAGCAGCCAAAGACAGGGGGCGCGAGGGGCTAATGAAAAACTGTTTTTT; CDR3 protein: CASSQRQGARGANEKLFF
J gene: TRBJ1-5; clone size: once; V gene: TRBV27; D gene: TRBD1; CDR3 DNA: TGTGCCAGCAGTCCCTCGACAGGGAGCAATCAGCCCCAGCATTTT; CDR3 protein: CASSPSTGSNQPQHF
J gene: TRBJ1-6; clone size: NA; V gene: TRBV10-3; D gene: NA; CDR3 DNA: TGTGCCATCACCCCTTCGGATAATTCACCCCTCCACTTT; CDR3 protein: CAITPSDNSPLHF
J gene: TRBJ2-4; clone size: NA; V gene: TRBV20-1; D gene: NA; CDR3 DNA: TGCAGTGCTGACCGTTTTGTCGGGCAGTACTTC; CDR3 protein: CSADRFVGQYF
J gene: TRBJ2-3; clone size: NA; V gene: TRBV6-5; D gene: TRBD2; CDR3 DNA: TGTGCCAGCAGTTCGACTAGCGGGGTCTCAGATACGCAGTATTTT; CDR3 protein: CASSSTSGVSDTQYF
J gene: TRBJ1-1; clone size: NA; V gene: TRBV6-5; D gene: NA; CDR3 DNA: TGTGCCAGCAGTTACTCGTCCTGGGGCACTGAAGCTTTCTTT; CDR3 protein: CASSYSSWGTEAFF
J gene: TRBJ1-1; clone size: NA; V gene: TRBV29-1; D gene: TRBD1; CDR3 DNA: TGCAGCGTCAATCGGGACAGGGCGTACACTGAAGCTTTCTTT; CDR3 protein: CSVNRDRAYTEAFF
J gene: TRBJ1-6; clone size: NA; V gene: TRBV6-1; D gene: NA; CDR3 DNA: TGTGCCAGCAGTACGGACAGTTACAATTCACCCCTCCACTTT; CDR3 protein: CASSTDSYNSPLHF
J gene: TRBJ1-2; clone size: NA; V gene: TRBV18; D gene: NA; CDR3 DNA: TGTGCCAGCTCACAGGAGGGTCTAGGCTACACCTTC; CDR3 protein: CASSQEGLGYTF
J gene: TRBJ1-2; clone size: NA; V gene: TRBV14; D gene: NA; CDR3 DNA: TGTGCCAGCAGCCCCGTTGCGCAGGGCGTCTATGGCTACACCTTC; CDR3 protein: CASSPVAQGVYGYTF
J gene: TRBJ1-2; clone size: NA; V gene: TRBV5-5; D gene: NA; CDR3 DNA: TGTGCCAGCAGCTCCGGGACCTCAGCTAACTATGGCTACACCTTC; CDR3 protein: CASSSGTSANYGYTF
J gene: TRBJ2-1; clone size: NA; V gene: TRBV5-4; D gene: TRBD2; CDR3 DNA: TGTGCCAGCAGCTTAAGCGGGAGCTCCTACAATGAGCAGTTCTTC; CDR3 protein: CASSLSGSSYNEQFF
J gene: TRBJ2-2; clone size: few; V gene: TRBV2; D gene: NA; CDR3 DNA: TGTGCCAGCAGTGAGAGGCTAGCGCGTACGGGGGAGCTGTTTTTT; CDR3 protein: CASSERLARTGELFF
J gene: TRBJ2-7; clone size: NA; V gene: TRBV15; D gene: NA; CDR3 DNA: TGTGCCACCAGCAGAGGGGGTACCTACGAGCAGTACTTC; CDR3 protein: CATSRGGTYEQYF
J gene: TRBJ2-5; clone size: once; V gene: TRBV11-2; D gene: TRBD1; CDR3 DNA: TGTGCCAGCAGCGCGGACAGGGGGGAGACCCAGTACTTC; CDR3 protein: CASSADRGETQYF
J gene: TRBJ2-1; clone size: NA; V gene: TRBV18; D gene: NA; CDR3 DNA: TGTGCCAGCTCGCGACAGGCAAATGAGCAGTTCTTC; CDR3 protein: CASSRQANEQFF
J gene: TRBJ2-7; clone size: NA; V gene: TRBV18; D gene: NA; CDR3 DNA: TGTGCCAGCTCTCCAGGGATCAGAACCTACGAGCAGTACTTC; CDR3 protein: CASSPGIRTYEQYF